In its sample, the clone carrying this T cell receptor (beta chain) was seen a few times. Its cognate antigen is unknown. This sample is drawn from a study of T cell repertoires in cytomegalovirus infection. In the study overall: Indicated by public TCR beta signatures were CMV infection and matching HLA type.

The study, taken as a whole, reports: Ex vivo, HLA-C-restricted CMV-specific TCR beta clonotypes prevailed over the rest of the response. Carriage of CMV together with the relevant HLA was identifiable through cumulative public TCR beta family frequency.

Germline V CDR1 and CDR2: MDHEN, SYDVKM. Trimming stripped 8 bases from V and 0 bases from J, with 24 bases between. The CDR3 contains 18 residues. Using its own MiXCR run on the reads, TCRdb lists one record per CDR3 protein. The data contain 450,000 to 550,000 distinct CDR3 sequences, approximately 16% of them singletons. The J gene is TRBJ2-3, the V gene TRBV28, with TRBD1 as a possible D gene (6 bases). This clonotype was sampled from a human donor in good health (CMV status not recorded). Some clones in this sample may be carry-over from other donors' samples. Sequencing was done on a sample of CD8+ T cells from PBMCs. CDR3 amino acids: CASSWGLVRGSSTDTQYF. In nucleotides, the CDR3 is TGTGCCAGCTCCTGGGGGCTAGTAAGGGGATCTAGCACAGATACGCAGTATTTT.